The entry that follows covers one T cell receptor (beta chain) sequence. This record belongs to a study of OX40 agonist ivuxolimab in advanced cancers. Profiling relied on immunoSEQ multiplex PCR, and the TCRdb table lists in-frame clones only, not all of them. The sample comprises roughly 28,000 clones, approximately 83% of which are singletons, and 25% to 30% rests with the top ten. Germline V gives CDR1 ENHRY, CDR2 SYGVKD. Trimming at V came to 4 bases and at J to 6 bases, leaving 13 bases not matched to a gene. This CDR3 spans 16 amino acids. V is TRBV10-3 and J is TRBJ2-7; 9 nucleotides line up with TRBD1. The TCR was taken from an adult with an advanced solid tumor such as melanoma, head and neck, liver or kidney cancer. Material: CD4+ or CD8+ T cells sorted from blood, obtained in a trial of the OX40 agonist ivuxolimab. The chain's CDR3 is CAISVGAGTGLPEQYF. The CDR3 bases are TGTGCCATCAGTGTGGGTGCTGGGACAGGGCTTCCCGAGCAGTACTTC.